One and the same sample provided the 5 T cell receptor beta chains below, sequenced in a study of CD8 T cells in Susac syndrome. Reverse transcription of about 0.5 to 1 ug RNA was carried out with random hexamers. Each CDR3 protein is one row after TCRdb ran MiXCR on the immunoSEQ multiplex PCR reads. The sample includes 250,000 to 350,000 distinct CDR3 sequences, 92% of them seen just once. The sample was CD4+ T cells from PBMCs. These receptors were taken from a human donor with multiple sclerosis.

The chain is built from TRBV5-5 and TRBJ2-3; 12 bases match TRBD2. There are 18 residues in the CDR3. The junction had 6 bases not matched to a gene; V was cut back by 0 bases and J by 1 base. In germline, CDR1 is SGHKS, CDR2 YYEKEE (reference sequence). CDR3 in amino acids: CASSLGLAGGLGTDTQYF. In nucleotides, the CDR3 is TGTGCCAGCAGCTTGGGTCTAGCGGGAGGGTTGGGCACAGATACGCAGTATTTT.

This clonotype was recorded only once. This chain uses TRBV5-1 with TRBJ2-3; 12 bases map to TRBD2. V was clipped by 3 bases and J by 2 bases; unmatched bases: 10. Germline values: CDR1 SGHRS, CDR2 YFSETQ. This CDR3 spans 18 amino acids. In DNA, the CDR3 is TGCGCCAGCAGCTCCGGGACTAGCGGGCCACCCTCCACAGATACGCAGTATTTT. Amino acids: CASSSGTSGPPSTDTQYF.

The chain couples TRBV7-3 to TRBJ2-3; no firm D call. Germline V gene data show CDR1 as SGHTA and CDR2 as FQGTGA. This CDR3 is 16 amino acids long. Between the trimmed V and J ends, which lost 4 bases and 3 bases, there was a span of 17 bases. The CDR3 reads CASSSHLGVGTDTQYF. The CDR3 bases are TGTGCCAGCAGCTCCCACCTTGGTGTCGGGACAGATACGCAGTATTTT. The entire variable domain, with the rest obtained from reference TRBV7-3 and TRBJ2-3, is as follows: GAGVSQTPSNKVTEKGKYVELRCDPISGHTALYWYRQSLGQGPEFLIYFQGTGAADDSGLPNDRFFAVRPEGSVSTLKIQRTERGDSAVYLCASSSHLGVGTDTQYFGPGTRLTVL.

The chain employs TRBV4-1 and TRBJ2-7, with 12 bases matching TRBD2. The CDR3 contains 16 residues. Trimming cost V 5 bases and J 3 bases; bases outside gene matches: 8. Germline V lookup: CDR1 MGHRA, CDR2 YSYEKL. CDR3 sequence reads: CASSAPTSGRGYEQYF. The CDR3 region has the DNA TGCGCCAGCAGCGCCCCGACTAGCGGGAGAGGCTACGAGCAGTACTTC.

V usage is TRBV5-1 and J usage is TRBJ1-1; D call uncertain. The CDR3 sequence is 15 residues long. V lost 5 bases to trimming and J lost 1 base, with 15 bases between them. The germline CDR1 and CDR2 sequences are SGHRS and YFSETQ. The CDR3 spells CASRYTANPNTEAFF. The CDR3 DNA sequence: TGCGCCAGCAGGTACACAGCCAACCCGAACACTGAAGCTTTCTTT. The variable domain in full, with the rest retrieved from reference TRBV5-1 and TRBJ1-1, is KAGVTQTPRYLIKTRGQQVTLSCSPISGHRSVSWYQQTPGQGLQFLFEYFSETQRNKGNFPGRFSGRQFSNSRSEMNVSTLELGDSALYLCASRYTANPNTEAFFGQGTRLTVV.